What follows are 12 T cell receptor beta chains derived from one specimen sequenced in a study of T cell responses to AZD1222 COVID-19 vaccine. Data came from immunoSEQ multiplex PCR; TCRdb stores just in-frame clones and leaves some out. The repertoire includes around 80,000 clones, roughly 83% of them detected once, and over 8% sits in the top ten. Sample: peripheral blood, taken on day 0 of AZD1222 vaccination. The origin of the receptors is an adult in good health.

This clone was seen only once. This CDR3 reads CASSQADSNNYGYTF. The DNA for the CDR3 is TGTGCCAGCAGCCAAGCCGACAGCAATAACTATGGCTACACCTTC. The chain recombines TRBV14 with TRBJ1-2; weak D call: TRBD1 (5 bases). The V end was cut by 1 base, the J end by 1 base, with 10 bases between. The CDR3 runs to 15 residues. The germline V gene encodes CDR1 SGHDN and CDR2 FVKESK.

This clone was detected only once. The chain combines TRBV6-1 with TRBJ1-5; unclear D gene. The V and J ends lost 0 bases and 3 bases respectively, with 9 bases between them. The CDR3 sequence is 15 residues long. Germline values: CDR1 MNHNS, CDR2 SASEGT. For the CDR3, the DNA is TGTGCCAGCAGTGAAGCGCCCACGTACAATCAGCCCCAGCATTTT. Translated, it gives CASSEAPTYNQPQHF.

About this clone itself: One junction end disagrees with the germline gene, perhaps due to a read error. The rearrangement uses TRBV30 and TRBJ2-7, with TRBD1 identical over 7 bases. The CDR3 consists of 13 residues. From germline, CDR1 is GTSNPN and CDR2 SVGIG (reference sequence). CDR3 sequence reads: CAWGTVVVYEQCF. The CDR3, as DNA: TGTGCCTGGGGGACAGTCGTCGTCTACGAGCAGTGCTTC.

V usage is TRBV10-3 and J usage is TRBJ1-5, with TRBD1 matching 8 bases. This CDR3 spans 14 amino acids. V lost 3 bases and J lost 7; bases outside the gene matches: 5. CDR1 is ENHRY and CDR2 is SYGVKD in the germline V gene. CDR3: CAISDSGGGQPQHF. CDR3 coding DNA: TGTGCCATCAGTGATTCAGGGGGCGGACAGCCCCAGCATTTT.

This chain connects TRBV7-8 to TRBJ2-3; TRBD2 matches at 7 bases. The CDR3 is made up of 16 amino acids. Per germline, CDR1 SGHVS and CDR2 FQNEAQ. The trim removed 6 bases at V and 2 bases at J, leaving 11 bases unmatched. In nucleotides, the CDR3 is TGTGCCAGCAGTTACCGTGGAGCGGGGTACACAGATACGCAGTATTTT. It codes for CASSYRGAGYTDTQYF. Supplemented by reference TRBV7-8 and TRBJ2-3, the full variable domain reads GAGVSQSPRYKVAKRGQDVALRCDPISGHVSLFWYQQALGQGPEFLTYFQNEAQLDKSGLPSDRFFAERPEGSVSTLKIQRTQQEDSAVYLCASSYRGAGYTDTQYFGPGTRLTVL.

This chain links TRBV10-2 with TRBJ1-1, with TRBD1 as a possible D gene (5 bases). The CDR3 is 11 amino acids. The V end lost 4 bases, the J end lost 6 bases, and 6 bases lay between the germline ends. Germline V gene sequence: CDR1 WSHSY, CDR2 SAAADI. This chain's CDR3 is CASSAGPEAFF. The CDR3 DNA is TGCGCCAGCAGTGCGGGACCTGAAGCTTTCTTT.

The chain combines TRBV6-2 or TRBV6-3 with TRBJ2-1, with 8 nucleotides matching TRBD2. The CDR3 runs to 18 residues. Germline CDR1 MNHEY, CDR2 SVGEGT. Trimming at V came to 0 bases and at J to 6 bases, leaving 13 bases not matched to a gene. The CDR3 DNA reads TGTGCCAGCAGTTACTCGATCGGGAGCGGGGGAGGGTCCAATGAGCAGTTCTTC. Encoded protein: CASSYSIGSGGGSNEQFF.

The chain couples TRBV19 to TRBJ1-5; D not resolved. Germline V gene lookup returns CDR1 LNHDA and CDR2 SQIVND (reference sequence). V was shortened by 3 bases and J by 1 base, with 7 bases between the two germline ends. The CDR3 is made up of 14 amino acids. The CDR3: CASSIVGSNQPQHF. The CDR3 DNA follows: TGTGCCAGTAGTATCGTCGGGAGCAATCAGCCCCAGCATTTT.

The chain combines TRBV18 with TRBJ1-1, with D unresolved. The CDR3 sequence is 15 residues long. CDR1 is KGHSH, CDR2 LQKENI, per germline. Trimming stripped 0 bases from V and 0 bases from J, with 8 bases between. Written as DNA, the CDR3 is TGTGCCAGCTCACCACCGGGGAGAATGAACACTGAAGCTTTCTTT. Translating it yields CASSPPGRMNTEAFF.

This clone was recorded only once. Distinct nucleotide sequences in the sample also encode this CDR3. The chain has TRBV6-2 or TRBV6-3 and TRBJ2-5; D remains unclear. Germline loops: CDR1 MNHEY, CDR2 SVGEGT. This CDR3 contains 11 residues. Trimming cost V 2 bases and J 5 bases, with 3 bases left between them. CDR3 DNA sequence: TGTGCCAGCAGTTACGGGGAGACCCAGTACTTC. Its protein is CASSYGETQYF.

This clone is a singleton in its sample. This chain links TRBV2 with TRBJ1-2; D gene ambiguous. V was cut by 3 bases and J by 3 bases, with 8 bases left in between. Germline CDR1 is SNHLY and CDR2 is FYNNEI. This CDR3 has 13 amino acids. CDR3 bases: TGTGCCAGCAGTGACGGGCGCGACTATGGCTACACCTTC. It translates to CASSDGRDYGYTF.

By share, this clone ranks as large. The V gene is TRBV3-1 (or the pseudogene TRBV3-2), the J gene TRBJ1-2; D may be TRBD1 (6 bases). Trimming pared 3 bases from V and 2 bases from J, leaving 10 bases between. The germline CDR1 and CDR2 sequences are LGHDT and YNNKEL (reference sequence). CDR3 length equals 14 residues. As DNA, the CDR3 is TGTGCCAGCAGCCATGGTGACAGGAACTATGGCTACACCTTC. It encodes CASSHGDRNYGYTF.